This T cell receptor beta chain was captured in a study of blood T cell repertoires in COVID-19 (TCRdb year 2020). With regard to the full study: Collaborator samples came from the United States, Italy and Spain and covered acute and convalescent phases of COVID-19. The material from the prospective study consisted of cDNA or gDNA derived from T cells, B-cell-depleted T cells, or PBMCs. Subjects who had been exposed to COVID-19, were actively infected with it, or had recovered from it provided the deeply sampled blood TCRbeta repertoires that made up the dataset. The repertoires were released in a freely available public database meant as a resource for research on the immune response to SARS-CoV-2. Samples were obtained from the ongoing ImmuneRACE study (first 160 participants) and from about 1,300 subjects provided by 6 global collaborators. Sample metadata almost always included a de-identified subject ID, COVID-19 status, age in years and sex. Where HLA class I and class II types were available, the types were taken from metadata supplied by the sample provider, not from assay-based typing. Broad study findings and their caveats: The amount of clinical and demographic metadata varied by source and participant and was provided uncurated.

Each collaborating institution followed its own protocols to collect whole blood in K2EDTA tubes. Collaborator samples were shipped for TCRbeta analysis as frozen whole blood, isolated PBMCs, or DNA extracted from either sample type. About this clone: Its cognate antigen has yet to be identified. Base qualities were left out, and no much larger clone turns up one base away.

The immunoSEQ Assay, a bias-controlled multiplex PCR, was used to amplify TCRbeta CDR3 regions from genomic DNA. For the original study's pipeline: Within the assay, amplification of reference gene primers was used to estimate how many nucleated cells each sample contained. To quantify the absolute abundance of each unique TCRbeta CDR3 rearrangement, sequence reads were collapsed and filtered. Productive Simpson clonality was computed per sample as the square root of Simpson's diversity index over productive rearrangements. TCRdb obtained this table from immuneACCESS and retained in-frame rearrangements with V and J assigned. These tables miss some clones; where compared with another copy, unresolved V genes account for less than half of the shortfall, and the remainder is unexplained. That table gives V, J and clone size, and the DNA gave D and trimming. In this sample the table shows about 66,000 clones, approximately 82% of which occur a single time. The top ten constitute 5% to 7.5% of the sample.

Inclusive of the bounding cysteine and phenylalanine, the CDR3 is 17 residues long. Kept here is only the CDR3 DNA, which spans 51 bases and is read in frame from base 1. Taken from the germline V gene, the CDR1 and CDR2 loops are SGDLS and YYNGEE. V loses 3 bases of germline sequence and J loses 4 bases, and the interval between the two ends is 20 bases. The sequence was collected from a man in his fifties or sixties with acute or convalescent COVID-19. Specimen: peripheral blood. The rearrangement combines TRBV9 with TRBJ1-3; the D gene remains uncertain. The sequenced DNA: TGTGCCAGCAGCGCTGCCCTCACCCCGGCGGCCGGAAACACCATATATTTT. Its product reads: CASSAALTPAAGNTIYF.